The clone carrying this T cell receptor (beta chain) appeared a few times. Its antigen is unidentified. The PCR used 60 Vbeta and 13 Jbeta primers. The table came from immunoSEQ multiplex PCR; TCRdb's copy has only in-frame clones and leaves some out. The table records about 190,000 clones, roughly four fifths of them present only once. This sample was included in a study of cytomegalovirus exposure and HLA in healthy donors. Notes on the study in general: The authors later linked a missense DCLRE1C variant to TCR beta V- and J-gene trimming. The study listed some 160 cytomegalovirus-associated TCR beta chains.

All donors participated as healthy donors of bone marrow. Each donor was nominally healthy when sampled (though unrecorded immune exposures were likely). The source of this sequence is a woman aged 25 to 39 in good health and CMV-seropositive. The sequenced sample was PBMCs.

CDR3 residues: CASSPLSGRGSGNTIYF. The CDR3, as DNA: TGTGCCAGCAGCCCACTTTCCGGTCGCGGGAGTGGAAACACCATATATTTT. The V and J genes are TRBV28 and TRBJ1-3; D uncertain. Looked up from germline, CDR1 is MDHEN and CDR2 is SYDVKM. V was clipped by 6 bases and J by 3 bases, with 21 bases between them. This CDR3 spans 17 amino acids. Supplemented by reference TRBV28 and TRBJ1-3, the full variable domain reads DVKVTQSSRYLVKRTGEKVFLECVQDMDHENMFWYRQDPGLGLRLIYFSYDVKMKEKGDIPEGYSVSREKKERFSLILESASTNQTSMYLCASSPLSGRGSGNTIYFGEGSWLTVV.